A selection of T cell receptor beta chains follows, all from one sample in a study of Graves' ophthalmopathy and Graves' hyperthyroidism. TCRdb re-derived calls from the multiplex PCR reads in MiXCR, one entry per CDR3 protein. The data contain 170,000 or so distinct CDR3 sequences, around two fifths of them singletons. The source material was peripheral blood. The receptor set was obtained from a man aged 25 to 45 with Graves' ophthalmopathy. The CDR3 runs from the conserved cysteine through the conserved F or W. A D gene is named only where the DNA matches it firmly. A row's size may be missing; if present it is once, few, many or a size class.

j_call | d_call | clone_size | v_call | cdr3_nt | cdr3_aa
TRBJ2-7 | NA | few | TRBV6-1 | TGTGCCAGCAGTGAAGAGGCGGAGCAGTACTTC | CASSEEAEQYF
TRBJ2-5 | NA | NA | TRBV24-1 | TGTGCCACCAGTGTCGGAGGGAACCAAGAGACCCAGTACTTC | CATSVGGNQETQYF
TRBJ1-1 | NA | many | TRBV19 | TGTGCCAGTAGTCCCTCGGCAGCCTCGATTGGTCGCGTCTTT | CASSPSAASIGRVF
TRBJ2-7 | TRBD2 | many | TRBV10-3 | TGTGCCATCAGCGGGACTAGCAGGGACTACGAGCAGTACTTC | CAISGTSRDYEQYF
TRBJ2-7 | TRBD2 | many | TRBV20-1 | TGCAGTGCTAGGTCGACTAGCGTCTCCTACGAGCAGTACTTC | CSARSTSVSYEQYF
TRBJ2-2 | NA | many | TRBV6-2/TRBV6-3 | TGTGCCAGCAGTTCGACAGCTGGAACCGGGGAGCTGTTTTTT | CASSSTAGTGELFF
TRBJ1-1 | TRBD1 | NA | TRBV6-5 | TGTGCCAGCAGTTACGGGACAGGGAGTGGCACTGAAGCTTTCTTT | CASSYGTGSGTEAFF
TRBJ2-7 | TRBD2 | once | TRBV28 | TGTGCCAGCTCGCTAGCGGTAAGCTCCTACGAGCAGTACTTC | CASSLAVSSYEQYF
TRBJ1-2 | TRBD1 | NA | TRBV20-1 | TGCAGTGTCCCAGGGACAGGGATTGGAGTTAACTATGGCTACACCTTC | CSVPGTGIGVNYGYTF
TRBJ2-7 | TRBD1 | once | TRBV7-2 | TGTGCCAGCAGCCCCTCAGGGGGTAACTCCTACGAGCAGTACTTC | CASSPSGGNSYEQYF
TRBJ2-7 | NA | many | TRBV12-3/TRBV12-4 | TGTGCCAGCAGTTTGGAACCGAACGAGCAGTACTTC | CASSLEPNEQYF
TRBJ1-1 | NA | many | TRBV12-3/TRBV12-4 | TGTGCCAGCAGCCCTGGGGGGCGTGAAGCTTTCTTT | CASSPGGREAFF
TRBJ1-6 | NA | many | TRBV12-3/TRBV12-4 | TGTGCCAGCAGTAAACAGGGAAGGGATTCACCCCTCCACTTT | CASSKQGRDSPLHF
TRBJ1-2 | NA | many | TRBV6-5 | TGTGCCAGCAGTTACTCGATAGGAGACTATGGCTACACCTTC | CASSYSIGDYGYTF
TRBJ2-7 | NA | NA | TRBV28 | TGTGCCAGCAGTGGGCAGGGGACCTACGAGCAGTACTTC | CASSGQGTYEQYF
TRBJ2-7 | TRBD2 | many | TRBV30 | TGTGCCTGGAGTGGGGGGGGACTAGCGGGACCGATCCCTTCCTACGAGCAGTACTTC | CAWSGGGLAGPIPSYEQYF
TRBJ2-7 | TRBD1 | once | TRBV11-1 | TGTGCCAGCAGTCTACAGGGGATCTACGAGCAGTACTTC | CASSLQGIYEQYF
TRBJ2-2 | NA | many | TRBV20-1 | TGCAGTGCTAGAGAGGGGGCGGGGGACACCGGGGAGCTGTTTTTT | CSAREGAGDTGELFF
TRBJ2-7 | NA | many | TRBV6-1 | TGTGCCAGCAGGGCCGATAAGCAGTACTTC | CASRADKQYF
TRBJ1-6 | NA | few | TRBV5-1 | TGCGCCAGCAGCCGGGACACCTATAATTCACCCCTCCACTTT | CASSRDTYNSPLHF
TRBJ1-2 | NA | NA | TRBV7-2 | TGTGCCAGCAGCTTAGGACTTCAGGTCTATGGCTACACCTTC | CASSLGLQVYGYTF
TRBJ1-5 | NA | NA | TRBV10-3 | TGTGCCTCCACCTCGGGTTTGAATCAGCCCCAGCATTTT | CASTSGLNQPQHF
TRBJ1-1 | NA | NA | TRBV12-3/TRBV12-4 | TGTGCCAGCACCCCACGCGGGGCTGGAATCACTGAAGCTTTCTTT | CASTPRGAGITEAFF
TRBJ1-2 | NA | NA | TRBV11-2 | TGTGCCAGCAGCTTAGACCTTGGGGCAGGGGGCTACACCTTC | CASSLDLGAGGYTF
TRBJ1-2 | NA | few | TRBV12-3/TRBV12-4 | TGTGCCAGCAGCCCGGACACCTTCTATGGCTACACCTTC | CASSPDTFYGYTF
TRBJ1-1 | TRBD1 | many | TRBV28 | TGTGCCAGCAGTTCACCCCTCGGGACAGTGGATGAAGCTTTCTTT | CASSSPLGTVDEAFF
TRBJ2-2 | TRBD1 | many | TRBV10-3 | TGTGCCATCAGTGAGGAACGGGACAGTTTCACCGGGGAGCTGTTTTTT | CAISEERDSFTGELFF
TRBJ1-2 | TRBD1 | many | TRBV29-1 | TGCAGCGCCCCGGACAGGGCTGGAGATGGCTACACCTTC | CSAPDRAGDGYTF
TRBJ2-5 | NA | many | TRBV11-3 | TGTGCCAGCAGCTTGGAGGGTCGGAGGGGCCAAGAGACCCAGTACTTC | CASSLEGRRGQETQYF
TRBJ1-2 | TRBD1 | many | TRBV5-4 | TGTGCCAGCAGGTCTGGGACAGGGGTTAGCTACACCTTC | CASRSGTGVSYTF
TRBJ1-1 | TRBD1 | NA | TRBV11-1 | TGTGCCAGCAGCTTAAGCGGACAGGGGAGCACTGAAGCTTTCTTT | CASSLSGQGSTEAFF
TRBJ2-5 | NA | NA | TRBV6-2/TRBV6-3 | TGTGCCAGCAGACAACTCGTGGGCCAGTACTTC | CASRQLVGQYF
TRBJ1-5 | NA | many | TRBV29-1 | TGCAGCGTTGCAGGGGCCAATCAGCCCCAGCATTTT | CSVAGANQPQHF
TRBJ1-2 | NA | many | TRBV6-5 | TGTGCCAGCAGTTCCCCCTCGGGGGCGGGGGGCTACACCTTC | CASSSPSGAGGYTF
TRBJ1-1 | TRBD1 | many | TRBV20-1 | TGCAGTGTTCCGCCGAGGACAGGGACCCTCAACACTGAAGCTTTCTTT | CSVPPRTGTLNTEAFF
TRBJ2-7 | NA | NA | TRBV29-1 | TGCAGCGTTGTGATTGTGGCAGAATACGAGCAGTACTTC | CSVVIVAEYEQYF
TRBJ1-5 | TRBD1 | many | TRBV11-3 | TGTGCCAGCAGCTCGGGACAGGGGGCAGGTCAGCCCCAGCATTTT | CASSSGQGAGQPQHF
TRBJ1-1 | NA | many | TRBV11-3 | TGTGCCAGCACCATCCGGGGAATTGAAGCTTTCTTT | CASTIRGIEAFF
TRBJ1-5 | TRBD1 | NA | TRBV6-5 | TGTGCCAGCAGTTCAGACAGGGTCAATCAGCCCCAGCATTTT | CASSSDRVNQPQHF
TRBJ2-7 | NA | NA | TRBV7-2 | TGTGCCAGCAGCGTTGTAGTTAGGGGAACCTACGAGCAGTACTTC | CASSVVVRGTYEQYF
TRBJ1-2 | TRBD1 | many | TRBV12-3/TRBV12-4 | TGTGCCAGCAGTTTAGCAGGGGGCCAAGGCTACACCTTC | CASSLAGGQGYTF
TRBJ1-2 | NA | NA | TRBV12-3/TRBV12-4 | TGTGCCAGCAGGTCCAGCCGGGGCAGGGGCTACGCCTTC | CASRSSRGRGYAF
TRBJ2-7 | TRBD1 | many | TRBV6-5 | TGTGCCAGCAGTTATGGGACAGGGAGTACCTACGAGCAGTACTTC | CASSYGTGSTYEQYF
TRBJ1-2 | TRBD1 | many | TRBV14 | TGTGCCAGCAGCGGGGTACCGGGACAGCATAACTATGGCTACACCTTC | CASSGVPGQHNYGYTF
TRBJ1-2 | NA | many | TRBV11-2 | TGTGCCAGCAGCTTAGCACAGGGTCGGGATGGCTACACCTTC | CASSLAQGRDGYTF
TRBJ1-2 | TRBD1 | many | TRBV6-1 | TGTGCCAGCAGGGACCCGGGACAGGGGATATCAACTGGCTACACCTTC | CASRDPGQGISTGYTF
TRBJ2-2 | NA | many | TRBV9 | TGTGCCAGCAGCGTAATGCTCACCGGGGAGCTGTTTTTT | CASSVMLTGELFF
TRBJ1-2 | NA | NA | TRBV29-1 | TGCAGCGTAAAGACGGGAAGCTATGGCTACACCTTC | CSVKTGSYGYTF
TRBJ1-1 | TRBD1 | many | TRBV18 | TGTGCCAGCTCAAGACAGGGCGGCACTGAAGCTTTCTTT | CASSRQGGTEAFF
TRBJ2-5 | TRBD2 | NA | TRBV6-1 | TGTGCCAGCAGTCCGACTAGCGGGATGGGGGAGACCCAGTACTTC | CASSPTSGMGETQYF
TRBJ2-2 | NA | many | TRBV6-5 | TGTGCCAGCAGTTCCCTCCGTGGCACCAAGGAGGGGGAGCTGTTTTTT | CASSSLRGTKEGELFF
TRBJ2-2 | NA | many | TRBV4-3 | TGCGCCAGCAGCCAAGAGGTTCTTCGTCCCGGGGAGCTGTTTTTT | CASSQEVLRPGELFF
TRBJ1-1 | TRBD1 | NA | TRBV29-1 | TGCAGCGTCCGGACAGGGTACAACACTGAAGCTTTCTTT | CSVRTGYNTEAFF
TRBJ1-1 | NA | NA | TRBV10-2 | TGCGCCAGCAGTGAGGGGTTGGTCCCGGGGGGCACTGAAGCTTTCTTT | CASSEGLVPGGTEAFF
TRBJ2-2 | NA | NA | TRBV27 | TGTGCCAGCAGTTTGGCTAGACCCTACACCGGGGAGCTGTTTTTT | CASSLARPYTGELFF
TRBJ1-6 | TRBD1 | many | TRBV9 | TGTGCCAGCAGCGCCACGGGACAGGAAAATTCACCCCTCCACTTT | CASSATGQENSPLHF
TRBJ1-3 | NA | NA | TRBV6-1 | TGTGCCAGCAGTGGCACCAGCCAGCCCGGAAACACCATATATTTT | CASSGTSQPGNTIYF